This paragraph covers one TCR beta chain sequence. Antigen specificity is unknown. This record comes from a study of cytomegalovirus exposure and HLA in healthy donors. Overall study results and limits: Both high specificity and high sensitivity reportedly marked the classifier's diagnosis of cytomegalovirus status. It has been reported that TCR beta sequences accurately predicted the HLA-A and HLA-B alleles of most subjects. Later analysis identified several of the most significant clusters that appeared linked to common viral pathogens.

The PCR employed 60 Vbeta primers together with 13 Jbeta primers. Produced via immunoSEQ multiplex PCR; TCRdb's table is partial and in-frame only. Counted here are 70,000 to 95,000 clones, more than 75% occurring once; the ten biggest clones make up approximately 5%. Trimming cost V 5 bases and J 0 bases, with 11 bases left between them. This CDR3 is 15 amino acids long. Germline V gene data show CDR1 as PRHDT and CDR2 as FYEKMQ (reference sequence). The sequenced sample consisted of PBMCs. The chain has TRBV13 and TRBJ2-1; no definite D call. The TCR comes from a man aged 30-40 years in good health and CMV-seropositive. The CDR3 sequence: CASSPPIPSYNEQFF. CDR3 nucleotide sequence: TGTGCCAGCAGCCCCCCAATCCCCTCCTACAATGAGCAGTTCTTC.